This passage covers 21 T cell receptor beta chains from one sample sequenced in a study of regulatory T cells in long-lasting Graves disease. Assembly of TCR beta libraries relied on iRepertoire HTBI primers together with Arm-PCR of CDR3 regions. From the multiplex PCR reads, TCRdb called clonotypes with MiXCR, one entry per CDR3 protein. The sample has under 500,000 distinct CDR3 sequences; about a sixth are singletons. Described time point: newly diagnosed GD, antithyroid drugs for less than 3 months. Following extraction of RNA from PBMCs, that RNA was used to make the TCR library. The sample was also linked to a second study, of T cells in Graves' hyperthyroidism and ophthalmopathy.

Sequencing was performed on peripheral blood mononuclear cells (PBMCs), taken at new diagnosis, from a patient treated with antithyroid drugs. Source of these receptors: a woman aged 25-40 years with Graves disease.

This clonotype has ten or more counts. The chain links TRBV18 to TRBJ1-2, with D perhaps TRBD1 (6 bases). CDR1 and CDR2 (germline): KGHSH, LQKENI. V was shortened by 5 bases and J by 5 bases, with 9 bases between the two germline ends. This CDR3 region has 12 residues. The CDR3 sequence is CASSEGGYGYTF. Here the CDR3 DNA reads TGTGCCAGCTCAGAAGGGGGTTATGGCTACACCTTC.

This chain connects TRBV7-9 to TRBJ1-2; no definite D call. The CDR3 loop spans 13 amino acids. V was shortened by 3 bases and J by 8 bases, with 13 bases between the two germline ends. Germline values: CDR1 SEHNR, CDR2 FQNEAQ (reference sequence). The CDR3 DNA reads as TGTGCCAGCAGCTTGCCAGCTTCTTTAGGCTACACCTTC. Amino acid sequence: CASSLPASLGYTF.

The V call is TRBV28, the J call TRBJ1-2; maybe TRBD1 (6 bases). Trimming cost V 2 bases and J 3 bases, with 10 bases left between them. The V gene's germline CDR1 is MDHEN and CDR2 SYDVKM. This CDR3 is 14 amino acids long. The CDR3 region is CASSLGGRDYGYTF. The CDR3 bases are TGTGCCAGCAGTTTAGGGGGGCGCGACTATGGCTACACCTTC.

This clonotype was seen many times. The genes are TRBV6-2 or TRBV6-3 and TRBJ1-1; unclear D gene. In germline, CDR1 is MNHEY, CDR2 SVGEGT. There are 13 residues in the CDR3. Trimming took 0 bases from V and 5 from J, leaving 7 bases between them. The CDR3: CASSYSKYTEAFF. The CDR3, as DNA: TGTGCCAGCAGTTACTCCAAATATACTGAAGCTTTCTTT.

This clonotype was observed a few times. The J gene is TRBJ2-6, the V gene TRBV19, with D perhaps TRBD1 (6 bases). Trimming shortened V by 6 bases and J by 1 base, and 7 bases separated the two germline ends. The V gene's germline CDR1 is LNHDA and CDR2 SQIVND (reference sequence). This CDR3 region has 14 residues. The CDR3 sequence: CASRQGSGANVLTF. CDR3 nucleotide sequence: TGTGCCAGTAGACAGGGATCTGGGGCCAACGTCCTGACTTTC. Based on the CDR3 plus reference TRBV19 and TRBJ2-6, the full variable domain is DGGITQSPKYLFRKEGQNVTLSCEQNLNHDAMYWYRQDPGQGLRLIYYSQIVNDFQKGDIAEGYSVSREKKESFPLTVTSAQKNPTAFYLCASRQGSGANVLTFGAGSRLTVL.

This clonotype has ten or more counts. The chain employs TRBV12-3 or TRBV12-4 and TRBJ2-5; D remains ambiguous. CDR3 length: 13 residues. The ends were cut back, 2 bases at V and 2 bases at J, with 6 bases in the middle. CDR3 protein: CASSLNRQETQYF. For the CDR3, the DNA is TGTGCCAGCAGTTTAAACAGACAAGAGACCCAGTACTTC.

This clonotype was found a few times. The CDR3 protein is CASSYGGGETQYF. The CDR3 region has the DNA TGTGCCAGCAGTTACGGTGGGGGGGAGACCCAGTACTTC. The V call is TRBV27, the J call TRBJ2-5; D is possibly TRBD2 (6 bases). The germline CDR1 and CDR2 sequences are MNHEY and SMNVEV (reference sequence). The CDR3 totals 13 residues. Trimming shortened V by 4 bases and J by 5 bases, and 11 bases separated the two germline ends.

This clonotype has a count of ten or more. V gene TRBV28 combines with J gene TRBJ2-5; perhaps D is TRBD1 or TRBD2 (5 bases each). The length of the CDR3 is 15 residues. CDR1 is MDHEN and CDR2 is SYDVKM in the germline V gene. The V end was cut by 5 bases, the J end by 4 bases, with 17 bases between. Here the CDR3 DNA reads TGTGCCAGCAGTCTCTTCCGGGGTGGGACAGAGACCCAGTACTTC. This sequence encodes CASSLFRGGTETQYF.

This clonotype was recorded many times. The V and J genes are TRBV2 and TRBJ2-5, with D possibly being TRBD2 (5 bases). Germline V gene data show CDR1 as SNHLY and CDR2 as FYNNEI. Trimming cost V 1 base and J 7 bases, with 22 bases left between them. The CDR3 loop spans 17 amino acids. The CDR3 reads CASSEVLGSGLLGTQYF. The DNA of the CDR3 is TGTGCCAGCAGTGAAGTCCTAGGGAGTGGTCTCCTTGGGACCCAGTACTTC.

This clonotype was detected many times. For the CDR3, the DNA is TGTGCCAGCATGGAAGGGGTTAATCCCCATGGCTACACCTTC. Its translation is CASMEGVNPHGYTF. The chain couples TRBV28 to TRBJ1-2, with D perhaps TRBD1 (5 bases). From germline, CDR1 is MDHEN and CDR2 SYDVKM. The V gene lost 7 bases and the J gene lost 6 bases, with 18 bases spanning the gap. The CDR3 spans 14 residues.

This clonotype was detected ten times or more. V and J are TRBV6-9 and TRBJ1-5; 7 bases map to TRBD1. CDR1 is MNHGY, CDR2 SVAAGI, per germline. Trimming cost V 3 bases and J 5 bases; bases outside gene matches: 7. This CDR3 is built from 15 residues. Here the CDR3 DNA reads TGTGCCAGCAGTTACACGACAGGGACGGATCAGCCCCAGCATTTT. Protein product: CASSYTTGTDQPQHF.

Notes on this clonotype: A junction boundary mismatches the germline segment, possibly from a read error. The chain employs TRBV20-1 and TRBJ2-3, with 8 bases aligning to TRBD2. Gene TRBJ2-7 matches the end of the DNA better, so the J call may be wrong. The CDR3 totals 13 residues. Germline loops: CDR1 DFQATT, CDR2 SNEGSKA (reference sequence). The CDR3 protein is CSAVRAGAYVQYF. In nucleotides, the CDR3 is TGCAGTGCCGTTCGAGCGGGAGCCTACGTGCAGTACTTC.

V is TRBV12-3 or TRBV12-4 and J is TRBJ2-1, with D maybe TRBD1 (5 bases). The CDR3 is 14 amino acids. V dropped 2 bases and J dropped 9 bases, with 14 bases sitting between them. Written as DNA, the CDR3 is TGTGCCAGCAGTTTACCCCAACAGGCTGCTGAGCAGTTCTTC. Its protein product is CASSLPQQAAEQFF.

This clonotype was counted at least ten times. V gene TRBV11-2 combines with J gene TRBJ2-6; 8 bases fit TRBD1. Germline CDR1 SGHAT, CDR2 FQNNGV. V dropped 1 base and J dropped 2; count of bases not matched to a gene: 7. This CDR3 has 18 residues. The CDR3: CASSLVTGGPPGANVLTF. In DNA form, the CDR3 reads TGTGCCAGCAGCTTAGTCACAGGGGGACCCCCTGGGGCCAACGTCCTGACTTTC. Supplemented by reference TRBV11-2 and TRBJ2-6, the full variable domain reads EAGVAQSPRYKIIEKRQSVAFWCNPISGHATLYWYQQILGQGPKLLIQFQNNGVVDDSQLPKDRFSAERLKGVDSTLKIQPAKLEDSAVYLCASSLVTGGPPGANVLTFGAGSRLTVL.

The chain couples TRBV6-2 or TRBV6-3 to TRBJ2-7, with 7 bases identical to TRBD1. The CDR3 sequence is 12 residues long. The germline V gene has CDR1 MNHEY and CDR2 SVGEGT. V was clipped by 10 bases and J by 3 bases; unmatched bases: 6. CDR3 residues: CAMGQPDYEQYF. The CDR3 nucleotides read TGTGCCATGGGACAGCCAGACTACGAGCAGTACTTC.

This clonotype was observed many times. Written as DNA, the CDR3 is TGTGCCAGCGGCTCGGACCGAAACACAGATACGCAGTATTTT. Amino acids: CASGSDRNTDTQYF. This chain connects TRBV7-2 to TRBJ2-3; D call uncertain. Trimming pared 8 bases from V and 2 bases from J, leaving 14 bases between. Germline lookup yields CDR1 SGHTA and CDR2 FQGNSA. CDR3 length: 14 amino acids.

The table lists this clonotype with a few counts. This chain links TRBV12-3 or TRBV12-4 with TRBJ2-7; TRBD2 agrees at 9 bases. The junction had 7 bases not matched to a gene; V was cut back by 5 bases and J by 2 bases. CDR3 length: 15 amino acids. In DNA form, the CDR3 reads TGTGCCAGCAGTCCAGGACTAGCGAAGACCTACGAGCAGTACTTC. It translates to CASSPGLAKTYEQYF.

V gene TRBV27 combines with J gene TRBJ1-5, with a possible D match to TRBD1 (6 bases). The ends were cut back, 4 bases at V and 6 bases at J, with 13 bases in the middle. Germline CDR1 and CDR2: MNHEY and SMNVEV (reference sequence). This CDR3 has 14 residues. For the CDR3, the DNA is TGTGCCAGCAGTTCCAGGGGTGAGTTTCAGCCCCAGCATTTT. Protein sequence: CASSSRGEFQPQHF.

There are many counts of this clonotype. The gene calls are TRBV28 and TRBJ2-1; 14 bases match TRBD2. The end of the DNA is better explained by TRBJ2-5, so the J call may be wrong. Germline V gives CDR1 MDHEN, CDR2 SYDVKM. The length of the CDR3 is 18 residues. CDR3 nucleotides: TGTGCCAGCAGTCCCATTCCGGGACTAGCGGGAGCACAGGAGACCCAGTACTTC. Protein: CASSPIPGLAGAQETQYF.

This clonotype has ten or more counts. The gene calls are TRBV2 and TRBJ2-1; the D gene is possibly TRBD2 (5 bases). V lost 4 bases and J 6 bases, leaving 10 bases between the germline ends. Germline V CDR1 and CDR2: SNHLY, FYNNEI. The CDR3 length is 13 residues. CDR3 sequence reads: CASSGTQINEQFF. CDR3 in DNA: TGTGCCAGCAGTGGGACTCAAATCAATGAGCAGTTCTTC.

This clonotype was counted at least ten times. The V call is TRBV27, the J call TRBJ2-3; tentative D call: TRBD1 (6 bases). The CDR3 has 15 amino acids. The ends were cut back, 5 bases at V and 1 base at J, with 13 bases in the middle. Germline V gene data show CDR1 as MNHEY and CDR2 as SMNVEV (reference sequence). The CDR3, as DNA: TGTGCCAGCAGTCCCGATCGACAGGGCACAGATACGCAGTATTTT. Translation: CASSPDRQGTDTQYF.